This TCR beta chain came from a study of cytomegalovirus exposure and HLA in healthy donors. Regarding this clone: Antigen: not known.

The CDR3 runs to 15 residues. Germline assignment: CDR1 SGHDT and CDR2 YYEEEE. The V end lost 3 bases, the J end lost 7 bases, and 19 bases lay between the germline ends. Points from the study as a whole: Later, an analysis showed that TCR beta chains associated with HLA were more clonally expanded than others that were equally common.

The PCR had 60 Vbeta and 13 Jbeta primers. Here immunoSEQ multiplex PCR was the method, and the copy in TCRdb shows in-frame clones only, minus some. The sample carries some 150,000 clones, 75% to 90% recorded once. Sequenced input: PBMCs. The chain carries TRBV5-6 and TRBJ2-5; a possible D gene is TRBD2 (6 bases). The TCR was taken from a female donor in good health and CMV-seronegative. In nucleotides, the CDR3 is TGTGCCAGCAGCTCCCCGGGGGTGACTTATGGGACCCAGTACTTC. It codes for CASSSPGVTYGTQYF.